This TCR beta chain was identified in a study of OX40 agonist ivuxolimab in advanced cancers. V was pared by 7 bases and J by 3 bases, with 31 bases between. Germline assignment: CDR1 SGHVS and CDR2 FQNEAQ. This CDR3 has 19 amino acids. Data came from immunoSEQ multiplex PCR; TCRdb stores just in-frame clones and leaves some out. Among around 39,000 clones listed, roughly four fifths were seen once. The origin of this receptor is an adult with an advanced solid tumor such as melanoma, head and neck, liver or kidney cancer. The chain is built from TRBV7-8 and TRBJ2-7, with D tentatively TRBD1 or TRBD2 (5 bases each). The starting material was CD4+ or CD8+ T cells sorted from blood, obtained in a trial of the OX40 agonist ivuxolimab. CDR3 region: CASTTPGGAIGTGRYEQYF. The CDR3 DNA sequence: TGTGCCAGCACCACGCCGGGTGGGGCTATCGGGACCGGACGCTACGAGCAGTACTTC.